What follows are 25 T cell receptor beta chains derived from one specimen sequenced in a study of a mutant IDH1 vaccine in newly diagnosed glioma. Method: immunoSEQ multiplex PCR; TCRdb's copy keeps in-frame clones and lacks some. The sample yields some 50,000 clones, around 94% seen once. These receptors have no identified antigens. Documented time point: week 35, safety follow-up. Each vaccine dose was 300 ug of mutant IDH1 20-mer peptide, with topical imiquimod. The sample was PBMCs, taken from a glioma patient whose treatment included an IDH1 peptide vaccine. These TCRs come from a man between 45 and 60 years old with glioma.

The genes are TRBV5-4 and TRBJ1-1; no clear D. Between the trimmed V and J ends, which lost 0 bases and 1 base, there was a span of 4 bases. The CDR3 has 13 residues. Germline CDR1 SGHNT, CDR2 YYREEE (reference sequence). The CDR3 protein is CASSLDQNTEAFF. CDR3 DNA: TGTGCCAGCAGCTTGGATCAGAACACTGAAGCTTTCTTT.

The J gene is TRBJ2-3, the V gene TRBV7-8; possibly TRBD2 for D (5 bases). Per germline, CDR1 SGHVS and CDR2 FQNEAQ. This CDR3 spans 13 amino acids. Trimming took 5 bases from V and 3 from J, leaving 9 bases between them. This CDR3 reads CASSVGLTDTQYF. The CDR3 DNA reads as TGTGCCAGCAGCGTCGGACTTACAGATACGCAGTATTTT.

The J gene is TRBJ1-2, the V gene TRBV29-1; D not resolved. V gave up 1 base and J gave up 8 bases, with 14 bases separating them. Germline values: CDR1 SQVTM, CDR2 ANQGSEA. CDR3 size: 13 residues. CDR3: CSVEVGAVRGYTF. The CDR3 bases are TGCAGCGTTGAAGTGGGTGCCGTCCGAGGCTACACCTTC.

Worth noting for this clone: A read error may account for a junction end that differs from germline. V gene TRBV5-4 combines with J gene TRBJ1-1; perhaps TRBD1 as D (5 bases). The CDR3 has 15 residues. The V gene's germline CDR1 is SGHNT and CDR2 YYREEE (reference sequence). This CDR3 is CASTLPGLQNTEAFF. The CDR3 DNA reads as TGTGCCAGCACCTTGCCGGGGCTTCAGAACACTGAAGCTTTCTTT. Based on the CDR3 plus reference TRBV5-4 and TRBJ1-1, the full variable domain is ETGVTQSPTHLIKTRGQQVTLRCSSQSGHNTVSWYQQALGQGPQFIFQYYREEENGRGNFPPRFSGLQFPNYSSELNVNALELDDSALYLCASTLPGLQNTEAFFGQGTRLTVV.

The V call is TRBV4-1, the J call TRBJ2-5; 8 bases are a match to TRBD1. The CDR3 totals 17 residues. Looked up from germline, CDR1 is MGHRA and CDR2 is YSYEKL. V trimming: 3 bases; J trimming: 4 bases; junction bases outside the gene matches: 13. CDR3 residues: CASSQDPPDRGRETQYF. The CDR3 DNA follows: TGCGCCAGCAGCCAGGACCCCCCCGACAGGGGAAGAGAGACCCAGTACTTC.

This chain's CDR3 is CTSTADFEPHEQYF. The CDR3 DNA reads TGCACCAGCACCGCGGACTTCGAACCACACGAGCAGTACTTC. The rearrangement joins TRBV1 to TRBJ2-7; whether TRBD2, the table's D call, matches the DNA was not checked. TRBV1 is a pseudogene locus. The CDR3 spans 14 residues.

This chain joins TRBV7-9 and TRBJ2-7, with 11 bases aligning to TRBD1. The V and J ends lost 5 bases and 3 bases, in that order; junction bases with no gene match: 12. CDR3 length: 17 residues. Looked up from germline, CDR1 is SEHNR and CDR2 is FQNEAQ (reference sequence). The CDR3 sequence is CASSVTSFGTGGYEQYF. The DNA of the CDR3 is TGTGCCAGCAGCGTGACAAGCTTCGGGACAGGGGGCTACGAGCAGTACTTC. Drawing the rest from reference TRBV7-9 and TRBJ2-7, the complete variable domain is DTGVSQNPRHKITKRGQNVTFRCDPISEHNRLYWYRQTLGQGPEFLTYFQNEAQLEKSRLLSDRFSAERPKGSFSTLEIQRTEQGDSAMYLCASSVTSFGTGGYEQYFGPGTRLTVT.

The chain carries TRBV9 and TRBJ1-2; TRBD1 might be the D (5 bases). Germline assignment: CDR1 SGDLS and CDR2 YYNGEE. The CDR3 has 15 residues. V lost 3 bases to trimming and J lost 7 bases, with 19 bases between them. The CDR3 spells CASSEPPGLGGGYTF. The CDR3 DNA reads TGTGCCAGCAGCGAGCCCCCGGGGCTAGGTGGTGGCTACACCTTC.

The chain links TRBV6-4 to TRBJ1-2, with D unresolved. Germline CDR1 MRHNA, CDR2 SNTAGT. This CDR3 has 13 amino acids. V was trimmed by 0 bases and J by 8 bases, leaving 10 bases between them. The CDR3 reads CASSDSSLGGYTF. CDR3 coding DNA: TGTGCCAGCAGTGACTCTTCTCTGGGCGGCTACACCTTC.

The chain recombines TRBV2 with TRBJ2-3; D not certain. From germline, CDR1 is SNHLY and CDR2 FYNNEI. This CDR3 spans 11 amino acids. Deletions cut 4 bases from V and 6 bases from J, with 5 bases between. The CDR3 region has the DNA TGTGCCAGCAGTGGACGGGATACGCAGTATTTT. Translated: CASSGRDTQYF.

V gene TRBV5-4 combines with J gene TRBJ1-2; unclear D gene. Trimming removed 6 bases at V and 2 bases at J, with 11 bases between. The length of the CDR3 is 13 residues. Germline CDR1 is SGHNT and CDR2 is YYREEE (reference sequence). CDR3 region: CASTLDGNYGYTF. The CDR3 nucleotides read TGTGCCAGCACCCTGGACGGGAACTATGGCTACACCTTC.

The chain uses TRBV7-9 and TRBJ2-3, with D perhaps matching TRBD2 (5 bases). The V end was cut by 4 bases, the J end by 2 bases, with 19 bases between. The CDR3 has 17 amino acids. The V gene's germline CDR1 is SEHNR and CDR2 FQNEAQ (reference sequence). CDR3 amino acids: CASSSPSLRGLTDTQYF. CDR3 coding DNA: TGTGCCAGCAGCTCACCCTCTCTTCGGGGTCTCACAGATACGCAGTATTTT.

This chain joins TRBV19 and TRBJ2-2, with 11 bases fitting TRBD1. CDR3 length equals 15 residues. CDR1 is LNHDA, CDR2 SQIVND, per germline (reference sequence). The ends lost 8 bases at V and 5 bases at J; junction bases unmatched: 7. The CDR3 nucleotides are TGTGCCAGTGGACAGGGGGCCGTACGTACCGGGGAGCTGTTTTTT. As protein: CASGQGAVRTGELFF.

The table lists this clone with a count of one. This chain connects TRBV6-6 to TRBJ2-7; weak D call: TRBD1 (6 bases). Germline loops: CDR1 MNHNY, CDR2 SVGAGI (reference sequence). CDR3 length: 14 amino acids. V was pared by 7 bases and J by 0 bases, with 13 bases between. The CDR3 reads CASKNRDASYEQYF. The CDR3 DNA reads TGTGCCAGCAAAAACAGGGATGCCTCCTACGAGCAGTACTTC.

The sample holds one count of this clone. This rearrangement joins TRBV29-1 to TRBJ2-5; D not certain. Germline V CDR1 and CDR2: SQVTM, ANQGSEA. V lost 1 base and J 8 bases, leaving 11 bases between the germline ends. The CDR3 runs to 12 residues. The CDR3 DNA sequence: TGCAGCGTTGAAGCCAGACCGAGAACCCAGTACTTC. Protein: CSVEARPRTQYF.

The J gene is TRBJ2-6, the V gene TRBV19, with unresolved D. The length of the CDR3 is 17 residues. CDR1 is LNHDA, CDR2 SQIVND, per germline (reference sequence). Trimming left V 5 bases short and J 1 base short, with 15 bases between. The CDR3 region is CASSSPGRRSGANVLTF. The CDR3 nucleotides read TGTGCCAGTAGTTCCCCCGGCAGGAGATCTGGGGCCAACGTCCTGACTTTC.

The chain has TRBV2 and TRBJ2-3; D is unclear. Trimming shortened V by 9 bases and J by 13 bases, and 17 bases separated the two germline ends. The CDR3 runs to 11 residues. CDR1 and CDR2 from the germline V gene are SNHLY and FYNNEI. The DNA of the CDR3 is TGTGCCAGTTACTATGCGTTAATTAAGTATTTT. It encodes CASYYALIKYF.

The chain couples TRBV4-3 to TRBJ1-2; D not resolved. This CDR3 is 15 amino acids long. With 0 bases removed from V and 5 bases from J, the gap between germline ends came to 13 bases. Germline values: CDR1 LGHNA, CDR2 YSLEER. Here the CDR3 reads CASSQDPTDPYGYTF. In DNA, the CDR3 is TGCGCCAGCAGCCAAGATCCGACGGACCCATATGGCTACACCTTC.

The chain uses TRBV7-9 and TRBJ2-3; D not resolved. In germline, CDR1 is SEHNR, CDR2 FQNEAQ (reference sequence). Trimming took 8 bases from V and 0 from J, leaving 12 bases between them. The CDR3 is 14 residues long. CDR3 in DNA: TGTGCCAGCGCCCGGGCACCTAGCACAGATACGCAGTATTTT. It translates to CASARAPSTDTQYF.

This clone was seen only once. The chain links TRBV5-5 to TRBJ1-1; 8 positions agree with TRBD1. The CDR3 runs to 14 residues. CDR1 is SGHKS, CDR2 YYEKEE, per germline (reference sequence). Trimming at V came to 4 bases and at J to 6 bases, leaving 8 bases not matched to a gene. The CDR3 loop is CASSRVDRVAEAFF. Written as DNA, the CDR3 is TGTGCCAGCAGCCGCGTGGACAGGGTTGCTGAAGCTTTCTTT.

For this clone: The sample has other DNA sequences that encode this CDR3 too. The rearrangement uses TRBV5-1 and TRBJ2-5; 8 nucleotides align to TRBD2. CDR3 length equals 16 residues. CDR1 is SGHRS and CDR2 is YFSETQ in the germline V gene. Trimming removed 2 bases from V and 2 bases from J; junction bases left unmatched: 8. The CDR3 spells CASSLGAAGAQETQYF. Written as DNA, the CDR3 is TGCGCCAGCAGCTTAGGAGCAGCGGGAGCACAAGAGACCCAGTACTTC.

The CDR3 reads CASSSGTSASYEQYF. The CDR3 DNA sequence: TGTGCCAGCAGCTCCGGGACTAGCGCATCCTACGAGCAGTACTTC. The chain employs TRBV13 and TRBJ2-7; the match to TRBD2 covers 10 bases. The CDR3 is 15 amino acids. Germline loops: CDR1 PRHDT, CDR2 FYEKMQ (reference sequence). The J segment lost 1 base and the V segment lost 4 bases, leaving 4 bases of the junction unmatched. Together with reference TRBV13 and TRBJ2-7, the CDR3 gives the full variable domain: AAGVIQSPRHLIKEKRETATLKCYPIPRHDTVYWYQQGPGQDPQFLISFYEKMQSDKGSIPDRFSAQQFSDYHSELNMSSLELGDSALYFCASSSGTSASYEQYFGPGTRLTVT.

The V gene is TRBV7-9, the J gene TRBJ2-1; maybe TRBD2 (6 bases). The V and J ends lost 1 base and 2 bases respectively, with 6 bases between them. Germline-derived CDR1 and CDR2 are SEHNR and FQNEAQ (reference sequence). The CDR3 has 14 amino acids. The CDR3 coding sequence is TGTGCCAGCAGCTTAGGCGGGACCTACAATGAGCAGTTCTTC. Its translation: CASSLGGTYNEQFF.

The chain uses TRBV27 and TRBJ1-6; 7 bases are a match to TRBD1. Germline loops: CDR1 MNHEY, CDR2 SMNVEV (reference sequence). Trimming took 6 bases from V and 7 from J; bases not matched to a gene: 9. The CDR3 sequence is 15 residues long. This CDR3 reads CASRLLQGLNSPLHF. The CDR3 nucleotides are TGTGCCAGCAGACTATTACAGGGGCTGAATTCACCCCTCCACTTT.

The chain recombines TRBV2 with TRBJ1-1, with 11 positions matching TRBD1. Per germline, CDR1 SNHLY and CDR2 FYNNEI. The V and J ends lost 3 bases and 5 bases, in that order; junction bases with no gene match: 5. The CDR3 contains 15 residues. This CDR3 is CASSDGTGGRTEAFF. The CDR3 DNA reads as TGTGCCAGCAGTGACGGGACAGGGGGTAGGACTGAAGCTTTCTTT.